This TCR beta chain was obtained from a study of response to subunit inactivated influenza vaccine. Study conclusions and caveats: The authors put forward the suggestion that each seasonal influenza vaccination may bring in only a limited number of new T cells.

The CDR3 totals 13 residues. Trimming left V 6 bases short and J 0 bases short, with 9 bases between. The germline CDR1 and CDR2 sequences are ENHRY and SYGVKD. This clonotype came up a few times. Its antigen is unidentified. Each CDR3 protein is one row after TCRdb ran MiXCR on the RT-PCR reads. The sample has about 650,000 distinct CDR3 sequences, 15% to 17% seen once. The specimen comprised PBMCs from blood, sampled 12 days after vaccination. The origin of this receptor is a man aged 45-65 years who received an inactivated influenza vaccine. The gene calls are TRBV10-3 and TRBJ2-7; no clear D. CDR3 sequence: CAIRRTDSYEQYF. The CDR3 DNA is TGTGCCATCAGGAGGACGGACTCCTACGAGCAGTACTTC.